This TCR beta chain was identified during a study of a mutant IDH1 vaccine in newly diagnosed glioma. For the study at large: Patients under treatment included about 60% males and roughly 40% females and had a mean age of roughly 43 years.

CDR3 length: 17 amino acids. V was cut by 0 bases and J by 3 bases, with 15 bases left in between. Germline CDR1 reads SGHDN; CDR2 reads FVKESK. Concerning this clone: As yet, its antigen is unknown.

Time point specified: week 23, last vaccination. One vaccine dose held 300 ug of mutant IDH1 20-mer peptide and came with topical imiquimod. Produced via immunoSEQ multiplex PCR; TCRdb's table is partial and in-frame only. The table records 75,000 to 80,000 clones, roughly 85% of them present only once. The specimen was PBMCs, collected from a glioma patient whose treatment included an IDH1 peptide vaccine. The chain uses TRBV14 and TRBJ2-1; D possibly corresponds to TRBD2 (5 bases). This sequence originates from a woman aged 45-60 years with glioma. In DNA, the CDR3 is TGTGCCAGCAGCCAAGAATTGGCGGGTGCTATCTACAATGAGCAGTTCTTC. Its translation is CASSQELAGAIYNEQFF.